The next 8 T cell receptor beta chains were all read from a single sample in a study of cytomegalovirus exposure and HLA in healthy donors. The PCR made use of 60 Vbeta and 13 Jbeta primers. Data came from immunoSEQ multiplex PCR; TCRdb stores just in-frame clones and leaves some out. Among under 200,000 clones listed, 65% to 80% were seen once. Sequenced sample: PBMCs. The receptors shown here come from a woman between 35 and 50 years old in good health and CMV-seronegative.

The chain joins TRBV28 to TRBJ1-1, with 7 nucleotides matching TRBD1. V dropped 5 bases and J dropped 4; count of bases not matched to a gene: 10. This CDR3 spans 15 amino acids. In germline, CDR1 is MDHEN, CDR2 SYDVKM. CDR3 nucleotides: TGTGCCAGCAGTCTAACAGGGGCTGGGGGCACTGAAGCTTTCTTT. Encoded protein: CASSLTGAGGTEAFF.

This clone is a singleton in its sample. The chain combines TRBV5-8 with TRBJ2-1; 13 bases align to TRBD2. V lost 3 bases, J lost 7 bases, and 7 bases stayed unmatched. CDR3 length: 16 residues. CDR1 SGHTS and CDR2 YDEGEE come from the germline V gene. The CDR3 bases are TGTGCCAGCAGCTCAGTACTAGCGGGAGGGCTTAATGAGCAGTTCTTC. It specifies CASSSVLAGGLNEQFF.

J is TRBJ2-7 and V is TRBV5-1, with 10 positions matching TRBD1. Germline CDR1 and CDR2: SGHRS and YFSETQ. V shed 7 bases and J 2 bases; nucleotides not matched to a gene: 6. The length of the CDR3 is 14 residues. CDR3 protein: CASRWTGGTYEQYF. Written as DNA, the CDR3 is TGCGCCAGCCGCTGGACAGGGGGAACCTACGAGCAGTACTTC.

CDR3: CASSEADVDTIYF. The CDR3 DNA reads as TGCGCCAGCAGCGAAGCGGACGTGGACACCATATATTTT. This chain links TRBV5-1 with TRBJ1-3; unclear D gene. Deletions cut 4 bases from V and 8 bases from J, with 13 bases between. The germline V gene encodes CDR1 SGHRS and CDR2 YFSETQ. The CDR3 extends over 13 amino acids.

The chain links TRBV28 to TRBJ2-2, with D perhaps matching TRBD2 (6 bases). The CDR3 runs 13 residues. Germline V gene sequence: CDR1 MDHEN, CDR2 SYDVKM. V was pared by 7 bases and J by 6 bases, with 12 bases between. CDR3 amino acids: CASTQGGAGELFF. CDR3 bases: TGTGCCAGCACCCAGGGAGGCGCCGGGGAGCTGTTTTTT.

The V call is TRBV5-3, the J call TRBJ2-7; 8 bases align to TRBD1. TRBV5-3 is given ORF status, its function remaining uncertain. V was clipped by 8 bases and J by 2 bases; unmatched bases: 9. The CDR3 extends over 14 amino acids. CDR3 bases: TGTGCCAGGGGGGAAGGGACAGGACCCTACGAGCAGTACTTC. It encodes CARGEGTGPYEQYF.

The gene calls are TRBV7-9 and TRBJ1-4; D gene uncertain. V was pared by 3 bases and J by 8 bases, with 10 bases between. CDR1 and CDR2 (germline): SEHNR, FQNEAQ (reference sequence). The CDR3 consists of 13 residues. The CDR3 bases are TGTGCCAGCAGCTTGGGAGGAGTCGAAAAACTGTTTTTT. Protein product: CASSLGGVEKLFF. Full variable domain (rest looked up from reference TRBV7-9 and TRBJ1-4): DTGVSQNPRHKITKRGQNVTFRCDPISEHNRLYWYRQTLGQGPEFLTYFQNEAQLEKSRLLSDRFSAERPKGSFSTLEIQRTEQGDSAMYLCASSLGGVEKLFFGSGTQLSVL.

This clone was seen just once. The chain joins TRBV9 to TRBJ2-7; perhaps TRBD2 as D (6 bases). The CDR3 is 13 amino acids. Per the germline V gene, CDR1 is SGDLS and CDR2 is YYNGEE. V was clipped by 0 bases and J by 6 bases, with 10 bases between them. The CDR3 DNA is TGTGCCAGCAGCGTAGCGGGAGCTGGCGAGCAGTACTTC. Translation gives CASSVAGAGEQYF. Supplemented by reference TRBV9 and TRBJ2-7, the full variable domain reads DSGVTQTPKHLITATGQRVTLRCSPRSGDLSVYWYQQSLDQGLQFLIQYYNGEERAKGNILERFSAQQFPDLHSELNLSSLELGDSALYFCASSVAGAGEQYFGPGTRLTVT.